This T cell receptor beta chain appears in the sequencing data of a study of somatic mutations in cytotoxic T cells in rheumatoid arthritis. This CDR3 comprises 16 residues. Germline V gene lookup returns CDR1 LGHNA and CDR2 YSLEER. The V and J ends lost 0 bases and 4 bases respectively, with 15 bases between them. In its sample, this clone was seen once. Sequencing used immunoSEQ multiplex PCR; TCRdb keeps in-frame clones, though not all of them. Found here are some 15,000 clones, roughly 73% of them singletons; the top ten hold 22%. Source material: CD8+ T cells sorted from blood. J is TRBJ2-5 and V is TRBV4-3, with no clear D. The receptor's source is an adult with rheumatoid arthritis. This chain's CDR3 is CASSQDALGLRETQYF. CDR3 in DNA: TGCGCCAGCAGCCAAGATGCGCTGGGCCTCCGAGAGACCCAGTACTTC.